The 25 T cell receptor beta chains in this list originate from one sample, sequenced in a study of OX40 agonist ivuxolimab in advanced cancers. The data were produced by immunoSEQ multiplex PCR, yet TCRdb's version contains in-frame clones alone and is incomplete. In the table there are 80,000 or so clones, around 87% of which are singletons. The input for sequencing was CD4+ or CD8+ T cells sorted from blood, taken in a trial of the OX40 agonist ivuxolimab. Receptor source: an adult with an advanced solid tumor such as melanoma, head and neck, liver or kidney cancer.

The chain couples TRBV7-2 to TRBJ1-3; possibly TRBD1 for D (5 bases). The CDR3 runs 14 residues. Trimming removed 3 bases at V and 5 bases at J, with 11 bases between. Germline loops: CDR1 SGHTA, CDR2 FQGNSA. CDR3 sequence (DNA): TGTGCCAGCAGCTTTCCCGGGGGAAGAAACACCATATATTTT. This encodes CASSFPGGRNTIYF.

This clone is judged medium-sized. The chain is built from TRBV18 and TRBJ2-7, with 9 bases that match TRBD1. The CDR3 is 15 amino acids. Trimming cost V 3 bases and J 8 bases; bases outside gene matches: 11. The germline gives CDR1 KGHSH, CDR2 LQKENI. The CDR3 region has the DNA TGTGCCAGCTCACCGAATGGACAGGGGATCGTAAAGCAGTACTTC. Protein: CASSPNGQGIVKQYF.

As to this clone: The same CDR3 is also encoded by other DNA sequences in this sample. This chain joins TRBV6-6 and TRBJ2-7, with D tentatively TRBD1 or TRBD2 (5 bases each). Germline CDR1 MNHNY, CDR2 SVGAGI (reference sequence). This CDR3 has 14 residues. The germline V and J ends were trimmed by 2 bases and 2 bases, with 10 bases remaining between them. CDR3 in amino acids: CASSYGQGAYEQYF. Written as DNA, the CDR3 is TGTGCCAGCAGTTACGGCCAGGGAGCCTACGAGCAGTACTTC.

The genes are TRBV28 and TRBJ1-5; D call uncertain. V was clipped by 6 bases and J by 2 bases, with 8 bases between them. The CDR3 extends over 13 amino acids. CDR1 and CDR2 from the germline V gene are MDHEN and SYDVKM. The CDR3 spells CASSRRGNQPQHF. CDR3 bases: TGTGCCAGCAGCCGACGGGGCAATCAGCCCCAGCATTTT.

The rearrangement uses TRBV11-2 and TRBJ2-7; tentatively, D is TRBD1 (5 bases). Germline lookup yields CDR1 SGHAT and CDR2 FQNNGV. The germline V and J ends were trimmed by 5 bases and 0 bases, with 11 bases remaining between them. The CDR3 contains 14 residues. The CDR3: CASSHRQSSYEQYF. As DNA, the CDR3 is TGTGCCAGCAGCCACCGACAGAGCTCCTACGAGCAGTACTTC.

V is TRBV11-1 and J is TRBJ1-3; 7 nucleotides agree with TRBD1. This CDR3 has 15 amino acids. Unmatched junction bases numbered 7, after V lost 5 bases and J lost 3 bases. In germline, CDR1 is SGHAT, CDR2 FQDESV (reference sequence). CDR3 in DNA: TGTGCCAGCAGCCCCCGACAGGGTCTTGGAAACACCATATATTTT. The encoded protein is CASSPRQGLGNTIYF.

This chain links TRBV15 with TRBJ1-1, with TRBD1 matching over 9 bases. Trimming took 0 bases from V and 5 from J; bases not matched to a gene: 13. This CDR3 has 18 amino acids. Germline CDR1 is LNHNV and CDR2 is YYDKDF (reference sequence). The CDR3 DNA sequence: TGTGCCACCAGCAGAGATCGGACAGGGGCGCGATCTGGGACTGAAGCTTTCTTT. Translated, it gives CATSRDRTGARSGTEAFF. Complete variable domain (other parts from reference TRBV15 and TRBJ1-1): DAMVIQNPRYQVTQFGKPVTLSCSQTLNHNVMYWYQQKSSQAPKLLFHYYDKDFNNEADTPDNFQSRRPNTSFCFLDIRSPGLGDTAMYLCATSRDRTGARSGTEAFFGQGTRLTVV.

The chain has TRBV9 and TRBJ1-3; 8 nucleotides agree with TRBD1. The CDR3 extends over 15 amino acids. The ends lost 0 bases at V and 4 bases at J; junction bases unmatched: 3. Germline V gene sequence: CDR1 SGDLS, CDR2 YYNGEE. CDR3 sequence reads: CASSVVDRGGNTIYF. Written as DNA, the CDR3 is TGTGCCAGCAGCGTAGTCGACAGGGGAGGAAACACCATATATTTT.

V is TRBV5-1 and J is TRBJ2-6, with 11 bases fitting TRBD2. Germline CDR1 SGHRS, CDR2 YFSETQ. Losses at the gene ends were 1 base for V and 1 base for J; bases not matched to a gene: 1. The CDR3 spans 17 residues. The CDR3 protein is CASSLTSGRSGANVLTF. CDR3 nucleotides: TGCGCCAGCAGCTTGACTAGCGGGAGATCTGGGGCCAACGTCCTGACTTTC.

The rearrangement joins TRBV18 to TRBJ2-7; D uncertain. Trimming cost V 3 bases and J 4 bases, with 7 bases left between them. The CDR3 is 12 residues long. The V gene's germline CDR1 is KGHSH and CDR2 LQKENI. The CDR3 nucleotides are TGTGCCAGCTCACCGTCCCTTTACGAGCAGTACTTC. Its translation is CASSPSLYEQYF.

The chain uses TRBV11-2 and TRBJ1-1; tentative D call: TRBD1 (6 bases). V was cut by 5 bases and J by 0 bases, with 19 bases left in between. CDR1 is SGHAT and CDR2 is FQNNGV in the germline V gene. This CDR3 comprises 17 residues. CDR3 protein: CASSRLTGRTLNTEAFF. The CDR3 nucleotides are TGTGCCAGCAGCCGCCTCACAGGGAGGACTCTGAACACTGAAGCTTTCTTT.

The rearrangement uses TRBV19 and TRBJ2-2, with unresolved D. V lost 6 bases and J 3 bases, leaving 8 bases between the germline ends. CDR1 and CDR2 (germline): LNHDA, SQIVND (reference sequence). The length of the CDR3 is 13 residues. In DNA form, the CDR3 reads TGTGCCAGTAGGTCCTTCGACACCGGGGAGCTGTTTTTT. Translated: CASRSFDTGELFF.

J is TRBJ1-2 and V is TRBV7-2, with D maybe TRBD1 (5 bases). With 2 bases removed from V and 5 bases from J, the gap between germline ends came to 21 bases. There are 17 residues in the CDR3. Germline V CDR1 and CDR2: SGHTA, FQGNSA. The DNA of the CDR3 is TGTGCCAGCAGCTTAAATAAGGACGGGGCAGGGCGGTATGGCTACACCTTC. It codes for CASSLNKDGAGRYGYTF.

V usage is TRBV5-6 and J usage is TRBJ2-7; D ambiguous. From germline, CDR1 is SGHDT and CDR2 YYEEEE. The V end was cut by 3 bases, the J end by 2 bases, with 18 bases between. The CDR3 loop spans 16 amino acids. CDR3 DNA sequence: TGTGCCAGCAGCTCCCCTCCCGAGATTCCAACCTACGAGCAGTACTTC. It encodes CASSSPPEIPTYEQYF.

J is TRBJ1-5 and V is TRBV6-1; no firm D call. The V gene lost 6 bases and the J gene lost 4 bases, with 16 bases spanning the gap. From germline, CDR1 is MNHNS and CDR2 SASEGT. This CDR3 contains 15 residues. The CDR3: CASRPPPGVNQPQHF. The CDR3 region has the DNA TGTGCCAGCAGACCCCCTCCAGGAGTGAATCAGCCCCAGCATTTT.

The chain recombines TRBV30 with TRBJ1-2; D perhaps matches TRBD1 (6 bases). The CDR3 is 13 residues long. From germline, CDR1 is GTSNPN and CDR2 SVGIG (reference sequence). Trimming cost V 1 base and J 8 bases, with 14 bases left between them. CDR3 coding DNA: TGTGCCTGGAGTGAAGTTTCGACAGGAGGCTACACCTTC. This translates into CAWSEVSTGGYTF.

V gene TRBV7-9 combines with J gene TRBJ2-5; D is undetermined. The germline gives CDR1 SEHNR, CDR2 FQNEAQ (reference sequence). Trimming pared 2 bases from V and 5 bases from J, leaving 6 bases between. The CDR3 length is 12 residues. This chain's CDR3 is CASSLSLETQYF. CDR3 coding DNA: TGTGCCAGCAGCTTAAGCCTGGAGACCCAGTACTTC.

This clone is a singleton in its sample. The CDR3 spells CATGSYEQFF. CDR3 bases: TGTGCCACCGGTTCATATGAGCAGTTCTTC. V usage is TRBV30 and J usage is TRBJ2-1, with D unresolved. V was pared by 8 bases and J by 8 bases, with 10 bases between. Germline CDR1 is GTSNPN and CDR2 is SVGIG (reference sequence). CDR3 size: 10 residues.

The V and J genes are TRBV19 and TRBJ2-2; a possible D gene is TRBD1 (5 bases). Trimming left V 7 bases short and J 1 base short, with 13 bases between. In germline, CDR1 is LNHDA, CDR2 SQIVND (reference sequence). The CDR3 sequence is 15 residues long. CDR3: CASNNHRRNTGELFF. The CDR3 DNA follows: TGTGCCAGTAACAACCACAGGCGGAACACCGGGGAGCTGTTTTTT.

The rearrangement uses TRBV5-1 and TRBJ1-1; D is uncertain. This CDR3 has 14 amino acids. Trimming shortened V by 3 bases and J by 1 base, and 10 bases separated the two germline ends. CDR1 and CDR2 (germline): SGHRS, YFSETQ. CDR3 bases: TGCGCCAGCAGCTACGGAGGGTGGAACACTGAAGCTTTCTTT. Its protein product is CASSYGGWNTEAFF. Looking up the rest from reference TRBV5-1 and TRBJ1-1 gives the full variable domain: KAGVTQTPRYLIKTRGQQVTLSCSPISGHRSVSWYQQTPGQGLQFLFEYFSETQRNKGNFPGRFSGRQFSNSRSEMNVSTLELGDSALYLCASSYGGWNTEAFFGQGTRLTVV.

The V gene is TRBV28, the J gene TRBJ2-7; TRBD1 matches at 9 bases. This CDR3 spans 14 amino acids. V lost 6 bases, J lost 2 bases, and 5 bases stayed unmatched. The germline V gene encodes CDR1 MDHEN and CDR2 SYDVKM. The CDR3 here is CASRKGTGPYEQYF. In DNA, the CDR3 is TGTGCCAGCAGAAAAGGGACAGGGCCCTACGAGCAGTACTTC.

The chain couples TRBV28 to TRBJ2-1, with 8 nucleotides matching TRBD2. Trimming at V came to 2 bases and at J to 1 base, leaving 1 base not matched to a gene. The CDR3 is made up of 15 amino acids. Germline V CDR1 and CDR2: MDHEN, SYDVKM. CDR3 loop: CASSLTGGSYNEQFF. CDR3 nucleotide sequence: TGTGCCAGCAGTTTAACGGGGGGGTCCTACAATGAGCAGTTCTTC.

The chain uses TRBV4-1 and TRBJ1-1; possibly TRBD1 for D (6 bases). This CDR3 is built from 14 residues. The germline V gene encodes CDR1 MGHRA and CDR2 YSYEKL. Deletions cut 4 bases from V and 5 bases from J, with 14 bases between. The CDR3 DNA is TGCGCCAGCAGCCCTAGGGGGAGCAGAACTGAAGCTTTCTTT. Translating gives CASSPRGSRTEAFF.

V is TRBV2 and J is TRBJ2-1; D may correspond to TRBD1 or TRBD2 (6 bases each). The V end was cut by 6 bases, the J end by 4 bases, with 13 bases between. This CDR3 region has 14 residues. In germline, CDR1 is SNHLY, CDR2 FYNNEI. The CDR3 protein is CASREGGVYNEQFF. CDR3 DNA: TGTGCCAGCAGGGAGGGGGGAGTTTACAATGAGCAGTTCTTC.

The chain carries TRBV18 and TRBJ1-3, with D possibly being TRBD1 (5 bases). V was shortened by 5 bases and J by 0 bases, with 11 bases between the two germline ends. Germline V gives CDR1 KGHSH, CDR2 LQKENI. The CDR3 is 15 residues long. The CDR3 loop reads CASSSTDISGNTIYF. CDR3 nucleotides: TGTGCCAGCTCATCGACGGACATCTCTGGAAACACCATATATTTT.